This entry features one T cell receptor beta chain sequence. This clonotype was observed a handful of times. Which antigen it targets is not known. Qualities for individual bases were not recorded, and no much larger clone is one base off. This sample stems from a study of T-cell memory formation after mild COVID-19 (dated by TCRdb to the early 2020s). Context from the whole study: TCR sequence clusters from the two donors were largely donor specific. T-cell clones expanding and contracting after mild COVID-19 in a couple of donors were tracked by longitudinal TCRalpha and TCRbeta repertoire sequencing. The cohort comprised two young, previously healthy adult volunteers, one female and one male.

CDR1 and CDR2 are read off the germline V gene (reference sequence) as SEHNR and FQNEAQ. V is cut by 5 bases and J by 0 bases, and the space between the germline ends is 8 bases. From the cysteine up to the phenylalanine, the CDR3 has a length of 14 residues. Only the CDR3 DNA stays, 42 bases, in frame from base 1. Sequenced on an Illumina NovaSeq 6000. Using 5'RACE with constant-segment primers, TCRalpha and TCRbeta cDNA libraries were constructed, with sample barcodes and unique molecular identifiers added in the process. RNA was extracted from every sample with Trizol reagent. Libraries were amplified in two PCR steps, with a second sample barcode and Illumina TruSeq adapters added in the second step. Sequencing of the libraries was done on an Illumina NovaSeq, producing 2 x 150 bp paired-end reads. As for the authors' bioinformatics: With migec v1.2.7, reads were demultiplexed and then collapsed into UMI-guided consensus sequences. Using mixcr v2.1.11, UMI consensuses were aligned to TRA and TRB V and J templates and then assembled into clonotypes. Clonotypes were classified as expanded or contracted when called significant by both edgeR and NoisET, with noise models trained on biological replicates. edgeR calls used a false discovery rate-adjusted p below 0.01 and a log2 fold-change threshold of 1. As an exploratory analysis of dynamics, PCA with hierarchical clustering was applied to max-normalized trajectories of the 1000 most abundant clonotypes. Separately sequenced CD4+ and CD8+ repertoires were used to assign a CD4 or CD8 phenotype to each responding clone. TCRdb trimmed the raw reads at Q25, called clones with MiXCR and kept productive beta chains. Here each entry gathers all rows of one CDR3 protein and keeps the most common genes and DNA. V and J calls and clone size were set by TCRdb, not the authors. The sample table lists a few hundred thousand distinct CDR3 sequences, 20% to 25% of them with a count of one. 8.5% to 10% of the sample is held by the ten biggest clonotypes.

The investigation overall reported the following: Contracting CD4+ clones were located mainly in the CM and EM memory subsets, whereas CD8+ clones were found to be enriched in EMRA. Whether the second-wave clones peaking on day 37 were SARS-CoV-2 specific was not confirmed. Only two mild cases were covered in the study, and larger cohorts including severe cases with pre-infection samples were considered necessary. From day 15 to 85, contracting clones showed balanced CD4/CD8 phenotypes, whereas a second wave of clones that expanded from day 15 to 37 leaned towards CD4+. Some responding clones were detected in pre-infection memory, suggesting pre-existing cross-reactive memory T cells joined the SARS-CoV-2 response.

Ficoll-Paque density gradient centrifugation was the method used to isolate PBMCs. The receptor chain draws on TRBV7-9 and TRBJ1-5, with no D gene named confidently. Material: PBMCs or a T cell subset sorted from them (not recorded which). The receptor comes from an adult woman who had mild COVID-19 (a few samples of this study predate the infection). The sample titles of this study are shuffled in the database, so cell type and time point are left out; the donor was told from shared clones. DNA sequence: TGTGCCAGCAGCCCACAGCTTAGCAATCAGCCCCAGCATTTT. Its product reads: CASSPQLSNQPQHF.